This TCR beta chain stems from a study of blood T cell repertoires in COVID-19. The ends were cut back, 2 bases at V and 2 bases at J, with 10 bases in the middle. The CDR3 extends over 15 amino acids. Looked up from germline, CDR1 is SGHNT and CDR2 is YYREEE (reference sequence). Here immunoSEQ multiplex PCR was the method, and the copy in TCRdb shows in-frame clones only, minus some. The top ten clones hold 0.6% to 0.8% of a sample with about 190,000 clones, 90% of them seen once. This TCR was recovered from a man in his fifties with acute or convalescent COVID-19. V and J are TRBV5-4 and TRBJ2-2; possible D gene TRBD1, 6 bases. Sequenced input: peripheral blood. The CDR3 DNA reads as TGTGCCAGCAGCTTACAGGGAAGAAACACCGGGGAGCTGTTTTTT. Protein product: CASSLQGRNTGELFF.